This T cell receptor beta chain was captured in a study of regulatory T cells in long-lasting Graves disease. Relying on iRepertoire HTBI primers and Arm-PCR of CDR3 regions, the team built TCR beta libraries. Each CDR3 protein gets one entry after TCRdb re-called the multiplex PCR reads with MiXCR. The sample lists 550,000 to 700,000 distinct CDR3 sequences; approximately 16% were seen once. Study results and caveats: The TCR repertoire of persistent Graves' patients was less diverse than that of newly diagnosed ones.

This CDR3 has 14 amino acids. V was shortened by 5 bases and J by 13 bases, with 18 bases between the two germline ends. Germline CDR1 reads MNHNS; CDR2 reads SASEGT. On this clonotype: Its specificity is not known.

Time point: newly diagnosed GD, antithyroid drugs for less than 3 months. RNA from PBMCs was the source of the TCR library. These data also featured in a second study, about T cells in Graves' hyperthyroidism and ophthalmopathy.

This sample comprised peripheral blood mononuclear cells (PBMCs), obtained at new diagnosis, from a patient treated with antithyroid drugs. The chain uses TRBV6-1 and TRBJ1-6; perhaps TRBD1 as D (5 bases). The receptor was derived from a man between 18 and 29 years old with Graves disease. CDR3 residues: CASSPPQGLSPLHF. CDR3 nucleotides: TGTGCCAGCAGTCCCCCCCAGGGACTATCTCCCCTCCACTTT.